This is a list of T cell receptor beta chains from one sample in a study of blood T cells in healthy people across ages. Each CDR3 protein gets one entry after TCRdb re-called the 5' RACE reads with MiXCR. This sample has about 760,000 distinct CDR3 sequences, with 20% to 25% found just once. This same sample was also part of a study on T cells of mothers and their children.

The sequenced sample was blood. These TCRs come from a boy aged 5 to 17 in good health. The CDR3 runs from the conserved cysteine through the conserved F or W. The order of the fields is D gene, clone size, V gene, J gene, CDR3 protein, CDR3 DNA. A D gene is named only where the DNA matches it firmly. Not all rows give a size; the values are once, few, many and, for expanded clones, a class.

NA	few	TRBV7-6	TRBJ2-1	CASSLEYSYNEQFF	TGTGCCAGCAGCTTAGAGTACAGTTACAATGAGCAGTTCTTC
NA	few	TRBV12-5	TRBJ2-3	CASGPDSLNTQYF	TGTGCTAGTGGCCCTGATTCTTTAAATACGCAGTATTTT
TRBD1	many	TRBV20-1	TRBJ1-4	CSARDSGGADEKLFF	TGCAGTGCTAGAGATTCAGGGGGCGCCGATGAAAAACTGTTTTTT
TRBD1	NA	TRBV6-5	TRBJ1-4	CASSYSWSGGGEKLFF	TGTGCCAGCAGTTACAGTTGGTCAGGGGGCGGTGAAAAACTGTTTTTT
NA	few	TRBV2	TRBJ1-1	CASRVRTAGAFF	TGTGCCAGCAGGGTTCGGACGGCGGGAGCTTTCTTT
TRBD1	few	TRBV2	TRBJ2-1	CASSLDSGGTYNEQFF	TGTGCCAGCAGCTTAGATTCAGGGGGCACCTACAATGAGCAGTTCTTC
NA	NA	TRBV3-1	TRBJ2-1	CARGVKGSLRSYNEQFF	TGTGCCAGGGGGGTGAAAGGGTCCCTTCGCTCCTACAATGAGCAGTTCTTC
NA	NA	TRBV12-3/TRBV12-4	TRBJ2-7	CASSSPFTYEQYF	TGTGCCAGCAGTTCCCCTTTTACCTACGAGCAGTACTTC
TRBD1	NA	TRBV12-3/TRBV12-4	TRBJ2-1	CASRTYRGKWNEQFF	TGTGCCAGCAGGACCTACAGGGGGAAGTGGAATGAGCAGTTCTTC
TRBD2	NA	TRBV29-1	TRBJ2-7	CSVLAGVGGQYF	TGCAGCGTTCTAGCGGGAGTGGGCGGGCAGTACTTC
TRBD2	NA	TRBV7-2	TRBJ2-1	CASSLSGGLPRMEQFF	TGTGCCAGCAGCTTAAGTGGGGGACTACCCCGGATGGAGCAGTTCTTC
NA	few	TRBV29-1	TRBJ2-5	CSVEDHQVSRETQYF	TGCAGCGTTGAAGATCATCAGGTATCGAGAGAGACCCAGTACTTC
NA	NA	TRBV20-1	TRBJ2-1	CSARGADGSSYNEQFF	TGCAGTGCTAGAGGGGCGGACGGAAGCTCCTACAATGAGCAGTTCTTC
TRBD1	few	TRBV29-1	TRBJ1-1	CSVATGGDTEAFF	TGCAGCGTTGCGACAGGGGGTGACACTGAAGCTTTCTTT
NA	NA	TRBV19	TRBJ2-5	CASSIGGLTETQCF	TGTGCCAGTAGTATTGGTGGGTTAACTGAGACCCAGTGCTTC
NA	NA	TRBV5-1	TRBJ1-5	CASSLGLASNQPQHF	TGCGCCAGCAGCTTAGGTCTAGCTAGCAATCAGCCCCAGCATTTT
TRBD2	NA	TRBV3-1	TRBJ2-2	CASSPGTSAGELFF	TGTGCCAGCAGCCCCGGGACTAGCGCCGGGGAGCTGTTTTTT
NA	few	TRBV9	TRBJ2-1	CASSVAWREGNEQFF	TGTGCCAGCAGCGTAGCTTGGCGGGAAGGTAATGAGCAGTTCTTC
NA	NA	TRBV7-3	TRBJ2-2	CASSLRGSGGRTGELFF	TGTGCCAGCAGCTTACGGGGGTCGGGGGGCAGGACCGGGGAGCTGTTTTTT
TRBD2	few	TRBV6-5	TRBJ2-1	CASSYGLGQQFF	TGTGCCAGCAGTTACGGACTAGGGCAGCAGTTCTTC
TRBD1	NA	TRBV20-1	TRBJ1-2	CSAPLKGAGYGYTF	TGCAGTGCCCCATTAAAGGGGGCGGGCTATGGCTACACCTTC
NA	NA	TRBV3-1	TRBJ1-2	CASSHLDYGYTF	TGTGCCAGCAGCCATCTCGACTATGGCTACACCTTC
NA	NA	TRBV7-2	TRBJ2-3	CASSLESLGTDTQYF	TGTGCCAGCAGCTTAGAATCTCTGGGCACAGATACGCAGTATTTT
NA	few	TRBV7-9	TRBJ2-7	CASSPWWASYEQYF	TGTGCCAGCAGCCCTTGGTGGGCCTCCTACGAGCAGTACTTC
NA	NA	TRBV19	TRBJ1-1	CASSIPQGPAFF	TGTGCCAGTAGTATACCTCAAGGGCCAGCTTTCTTT
NA	NA	TRBV29-1	TRBJ2-7	CSVEDSRSSYEQYF	TGCAGCGTTGAGGACAGCCGAAGCTCCTACGAGCAGTACTTC
NA	few	TRBV9	TRBJ2-5	CASSPQGRRETQYF	TGTGCCAGCAGCCCGCAGGGGCGGAGAGAGACCCAGTACTTC
TRBD2	NA	TRBV3-1	TRBJ2-7	CASSQGLAVPYEQYF	TGTGCCAGCAGCCAAGGACTAGCCGTACCCTACGAGCAGTACTTC
NA	few	TRBV6-6	TRBJ2-5	CASSYVGLQETQYF	TGTGCCAGCAGTTACGTCGGGCTTCAAGAGACCCAGTACTTC
NA	NA	TRBV6-6	TRBJ1-5	CASRPGYNQPQHF	TGTGCCAGCAGACCGGGATACAATCAGCCCCAGCATTTT
TRBD1	few	TRBV24-1	TRBJ1-4	CATSDPTGTDEKLFF	TGTGCCACCAGTGACCCGACCGGGACAGATGAAAAACTGTTTTTT
NA	few	TRBV20-1	TRBJ2-7	CSARDQGYSYEQYF	TGCAGTGCTAGAGATCAAGGGTATTCCTACGAGCAGTACTTC
NA	NA	TRBV2	TRBJ2-5	CASTGGQQETQYF	TGTGCCAGCACAGGGGGGCAGCAAGAGACCCAGTACTTC
TRBD1	NA	TRBV3-1	TRBJ1-6	CASKGQGNSPLHF	TGTGCCAGCAAGGGACAGGGGAATTCACCCCTCCACTTT
TRBD2	once	TRBV3-1	TRBJ2-3	CASSHRLAGTTDTQYF	TGTGCCAGCAGCCACCGACTAGCGGGGACAACAGATACGCAGTATTTT
NA	few	TRBV6-1	TRBJ2-7	CASSEEGTISYEQHF	TGTGCCAGCAGTGAAGAAGGGACAATCTCCTACGAGCAGCACTTC
NA	few	TRBV12-3/TRBV12-4	TRBJ1-3	CASSLLYPQFGNTIYF	TGTGCCAGCAGTTTATTATACCCCCAGTTTGGAAACACCATATATTTT
TRBD1	NA	TRBV7-7	TRBJ2-2	CASSPRGHTGELFF	TGTGCTAGCAGCCCCAGGGGGCACACCGGGGAGCTGTTTTTT
NA	few	TRBV7-8	TRBJ2-5	CASSSGWSGETQYF	TGTGCCAGCAGTTCAGGTTGGAGTGGAGAGACCCAGTACTTC
NA	NA	TRBV29-1	TRBJ1-2	CSVEGQGTGPGYTF	TGCAGCGTCGAAGGCCAGGGCACGGGGCCGGGCTACACCTTC
NA	NA	TRBV5-5	TRBJ2-5	CASSPGAGHLQETQYF	TGTGCCAGCAGCCCCGGAGCGGGACACTTACAAGAGACCCAGTACTTC
TRBD1	few	TRBV18	TRBJ2-6	CASSPLGQGAKGANVLTF	TGTGCCAGCTCACCCCTGGGACAGGGGGCGAAGGGGGCCAACGTCCTGACTTTC
TRBD2	few	TRBV5-1	TRBJ2-5	CASSLDSGIETQYF	TGCGCCAGCAGCTTGGATAGCGGGATAGAGACCCAGTACTTC
NA	few	TRBV6-2/TRBV6-3	TRBJ2-7	CASSYAHRDGQYF	TGTGCCAGCAGTTATGCCCATAGGGACGGGCAGTACTTC
TRBD2	NA	TRBV6-1	TRBJ2-1	CASSDRLAYEQFF	TGTGCCAGCAGTGACCGACTAGCCTATGAGCAGTTCTTC
NA	NA	TRBV12-3/TRBV12-4	TRBJ2-7	CASSPQASYEQYF	TGTGCCAGCAGTCCACAGGCCTCCTACGAGCAGTACTTC
NA	many	TRBV7-9	TRBJ2-1	CASSLSREQFF	TGTGCCAGCAGCTTAAGTCGGGAGCAGTTCTTC
TRBD2	NA	TRBV29-1	TRBJ2-7	CSVLTSGPYEQYF	TGCAGCGTCCTGACTAGCGGACCCTACGAGCAGTACTTC
NA	NA	TRBV20-1	TRBJ2-5	CSASPPGQETQYF	TGCAGTGCTTCCCCTCCGGGCCAAGAGACCCAGTACTTC
NA	NA	TRBV5-1	TRBJ2-4	CASSLVGAENIQYF	TGCGCCAGCAGCCTGGTGGGAGCGGAAAACATTCAGTACTTC
NA	NA	TRBV10-3	TRBJ2-1	CALGDNFYNEQFF	TGTGCCCTCGGGGACAACTTCTACAATGAGCAGTTCTTC
NA	NA	TRBV12-3/TRBV12-4	TRBJ1-4	CASSRGGQPEKLFF	TGTGCCAGCTCCCGGGGGGGGCAACCTGAAAAACTGTTTTTT
TRBD2	NA	TRBV14	TRBJ2-5	CASSRGSAGAWETQYF	TGTGCCAGCAGCCGGGGTTCAGCGGGAGCTTGGGAGACCCAGTACTTC
TRBD2	NA	TRBV6-1	TRBJ2-1	CASSGPRGEFF	TGTGCCAGCAGTGGACCCCGGGGGGAGTTCTTC
NA	NA	TRBV6-1	TRBJ2-3	CASSERASLINTDTQYF	TGTGCCAGCAGTGAGAGGGCTTCCCTAATCAACACAGATACGCAGTATTTT
NA	NA	TRBV28	TRBJ2-7	CASTSGTPSSYEKYF	TGTGCCAGCACTTCCGGGACACCTAGCTCCTACGAGAAGTACTTC
TRBD1	NA	TRBV7-2	TRBJ2-4	CASSKLGSGQGSNIQYF	TGTGCCAGCAGCAAGCTAGGGTCCGGACAGGGTTCGAACATTCAGTACTTC
NA	few	TRBV12-3/TRBV12-4	TRBJ2-3	CASSLAGLADTQYF	TGTGCCAGCAGTTTGGCGGGATTGGCAGATACGCAGTATTTT
NA	NA	TRBV27	TRBJ2-2	CASRTLANTGELFF	TGTGCCAGCAGGACTCTCGCGAACACCGGGGAGCTGTTTTTT
NA	NA	TRBV20-1	TRBJ2-5	CSARDLQTQYF	TGCAGTGCTAGAGATCTCCAGACCCAGTACTTC